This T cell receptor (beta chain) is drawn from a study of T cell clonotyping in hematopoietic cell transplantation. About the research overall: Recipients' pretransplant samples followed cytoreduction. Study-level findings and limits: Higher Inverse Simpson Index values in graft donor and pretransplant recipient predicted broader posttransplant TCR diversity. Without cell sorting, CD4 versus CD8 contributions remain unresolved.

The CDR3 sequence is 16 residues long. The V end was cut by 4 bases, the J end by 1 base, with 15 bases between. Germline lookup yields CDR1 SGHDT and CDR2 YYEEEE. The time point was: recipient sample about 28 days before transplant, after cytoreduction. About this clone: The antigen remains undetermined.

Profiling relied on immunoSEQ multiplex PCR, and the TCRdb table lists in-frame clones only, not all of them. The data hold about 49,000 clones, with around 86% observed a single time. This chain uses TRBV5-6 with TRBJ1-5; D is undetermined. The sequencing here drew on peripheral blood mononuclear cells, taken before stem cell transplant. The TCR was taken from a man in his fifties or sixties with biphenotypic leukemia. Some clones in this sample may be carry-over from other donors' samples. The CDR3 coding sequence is TGTGCCAGCAGCCTCTGGCGCACTGCGAGCAATCAGCCCCAGCATTTT. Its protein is CASSLWRTASNQPQHF.